The rows below give T cell receptor beta chains drawn from one sample of a study of T-cell reconstitution after alpha-beta-depleted transplantation in children. One entry per CDR3 protein results from TCRdb running MiXCR on the PCR reads. The repertoire holds 200,000 to 250,000 distinct CDR3 sequences, with 20% to 30% as singletons. Sequenced material: PBMCs, taken before TCRalphabeta/CD19-depleted stem cell transplant. The origin of the receptors is a girl aged 2 to 9 with Fanconi anemia, due to receive a stem cell transplant. CDR3s include the opening cysteine and the closing phenylalanine or tryptophan. Fields, in order: clone size, V gene, D gene, J gene, CDR3 DNA, CDR3 protein. A D gene is named only where the DNA matches it firmly. The size of a clone is reported for some rows only, either as once, few or many, or as a class for expanded clones.

>many|TRBV20-1|TRBD1|TRBJ2-7
TGCAGTACCGATCCAGGACAGGGGGATCTGTACGAGCAGTACTTC
CSTDPGQGDLYEQYF
>few|TRBV10-2|TRBD1|TRBJ1-1
TGCGCCAGCAGTGGACAGGGACCAATGAACACTGAAGCTTTCTTT
CASSGQGPMNTEAFF
>NA|TRBV20-1|NA|TRBJ2-7
TGCAGTGCCTTGGACTTTTACGAGCAGTACTTC
CSALDFYEQYF
>few|TRBV7-2|TRBD2|TRBJ2-5
TGTGCCAGCAGCATTATAGCGGGTTTGTTAAAGACCCAGTACTTC
CASSIIAGLLKTQYF
>few|TRBV18|NA|TRBJ2-5
TGTGCCAGCTCACCACCACGCGGGGAGACCCAGTACTTC
CASSPPRGETQYF
>many|TRBV29-1|TRBD1|TRBJ2-1
TGCAGCGTTGACCCCGGGACAGGGGACTACAATGAGCAGTTCTTC
CSVDPGTGDYNEQFF
>many|TRBV12-3/TRBV12-4|NA|TRBJ2-3
TGTGCCAGCAGTCAAGGAGGGACGGGGACAGATACGCAGTATTTT
CASSQGGTGTDTQYF
>few|TRBV29-1|NA|TRBJ2-1
TGCAGCGTTGAAGAAGGGGAGCAGTTCTTC
CSVEEGEQFF
>NA|TRBV7-6|NA|TRBJ2-7
TGTGCCAGCAGTTTCGGGGGCACCTACGAGCAGTACTTC
CASSFGGTYEQYF
>NA|TRBV11-2|TRBD2|TRBJ2-3
TGTGCCAGCAGCCCTGGGACTAGACGAACCTGGGGAACGAGCACAGATACGCAGTATTTT
CASSPGTRRTWGTSTDTQYF
>NA|TRBV5-4|TRBD1|TRBJ1-6
TGTGCCAGCAGCTTAACAGGGGAAAAATCGAGCTCCTATAATTCACCCCTCCACTTT
CASSLTGEKSSSYNSPLHF
>few|TRBV7-8|NA|TRBJ2-3
TGTGCCAGCAGCGAAAACAGGGTAGCTGATACGCAGTATTTT
CASSENRVADTQYF
>NA|TRBV11-2|TRBD2|TRBJ2-5
TGTGCCAGCAGCTCTCTTAGCGGGGTGGATGGGGAGACCCAGTACTTC
CASSSLSGVDGETQYF
>few|TRBV20-1|NA|TRBJ2-5
TGCAGTGCCGTAGAGGCCCAACTCCTGACCCAGTACTTC
CSAVEAQLLTQYF
>few|TRBV20-1|NA|TRBJ2-1
TGCAGTGCTAGAGTTGGCGGGGCAGCACGCAATGAGCAGTTCTTC
CSARVGGAARNEQFF
>few|TRBV7-6|TRBD1|TRBJ2-7
TGTGCCAGCAGCTTAGGGTCGGACAGGTTTTTCTACGAGCAGTACTTC
CASSLGSDRFFYEQYF
>NA|TRBV6-2/TRBV6-3|NA|TRBJ2-4
TGTGCCAGCAAGCCGGGACCGAGGAGTGCCAAAAACATTCAGTACTTC
CASKPGPRSAKNIQYF
>many|TRBV5-5|TRBD2|TRBJ2-7
TGTGCCAGCAGCTTGGGGTTAGCGGGAGAGGTCTACGAGCAGTACTTC
CASSLGLAGEVYEQYF
>many|TRBV6-5|NA|TRBJ1-1
TGTGCCAGCAGTTTCCAGGGGCGGCTGAACACTGAAGCTTTCTTT
CASSFQGRLNTEAFF
>few|TRBV20-1|NA|TRBJ1-5
TGCAGCGCCCAGACATCTAGCAATCAGCCCCAGCATTTT
CSAQTSSNQPQHF
>NA|TRBV29-1|NA|TRBJ2-2
TGCAGCGGGGACATGAACACCGGGGAGCTGTTTTTT
CSGDMNTGELFF
>few|TRBV12-3/TRBV12-4|NA|TRBJ2-7
TGTGCCAGCAGCCCCAATTTTGTACTCAGCTCCTACGAGCAGTACTTC
CASSPNFVLSSYEQYF